These 12 T cell receptor beta chains were sequenced from one sample in a study of blood T cell repertoires in COVID-19. Assay used: immunoSEQ multiplex PCR; TCRdb lists only in-frame clones, some missing. Here the sample spans 55,000 to 85,000 clones, less than 80% being singletons. The sequenced sample was peripheral blood. The receptor set was obtained from a man aged 60-69 years with active or convalescent COVID-19.

This clone was seen only once. The chain joins TRBV27 to TRBJ2-5, with TRBD1 identical over 9 bases. Trimming took 1 base from V and 6 from J; bases not matched to a gene: 6. The CDR3 contains 15 residues. The germline gives CDR1 MNHEY, CDR2 SMNVEV (reference sequence). The CDR3 DNA sequence: TGTGCCAGCAGTTTATTCGGACAGGGGAAGAAGACCCAGTACTTC. Translated: CASSLFGQGKKTQYF.

The chain combines TRBV10-3 with TRBJ2-3, with a weak D call TRBD2 (5 bases). The length of the CDR3 is 15 residues. Germline CDR1 is ENHRY and CDR2 is SYGVKD. The ends were cut back, 3 bases at V and 0 bases at J, with 10 bases in the middle. CDR3 protein: CAISDRGWSTDTQYF. In nucleotides, the CDR3 is TGTGCCATCAGTGATCGGGGATGGAGCACAGATACGCAGTATTTT.

The chain has TRBV28 and TRBJ1-6; no firm D call. The CDR3 length is 14 residues. Deletions cut 0 bases from V and 10 bases from J, with 10 bases between. From germline, CDR1 is MDHEN and CDR2 SYDVKM. The CDR3 sequence is CASSLWGGSSPLHF. In DNA, the CDR3 is TGTGCCAGCAGTTTATGGGGAGGGTCCTCACCCCTCCACTTT.

The chain has TRBV6-5 and TRBJ1-2, with 7 bases matching TRBD1. The germline V gene has CDR1 MNHEY and CDR2 SVGAGI. J gave up 4 bases and V 6 bases, and 8 bases lay outside the gene matches. The length of the CDR3 is 14 residues. The CDR3 is CASSSSGGSYGYTF. The CDR3 nucleotides are TGTGCCAGCAGCTCATCAGGGGGTAGCTATGGCTACACCTTC.

The chain carries TRBV4-2 and TRBJ1-3; 7 bases are shared with TRBD1. This CDR3 has 16 residues. J gave up 2 bases and V 2 bases, and 6 bases lay outside the gene matches. CDR1 LGHNA and CDR2 YNFKEQ come from the germline V gene. CDR3 sequence: CASSQTDREPGNTIYF. CDR3 coding DNA: TGTGCCAGCAGCCAAACCGACAGGGAACCTGGAAACACCATATATTTT.

This chain uses TRBV5-5 with TRBJ2-7; 8 bases line up with TRBD1. Germline V gene lookup returns CDR1 SGHKS and CDR2 YYEKEE (reference sequence). This CDR3 has 14 amino acids. V dropped 0 bases and J dropped 5; count of bases not matched to a gene: 4. DNA for the CDR3: TGTGCCAGCAGCTTGGGACAGGGGAGCGACGAGCAGTACTTC. Translating gives CASSLGQGSDEQYF.

The rearrangement uses TRBV15 and TRBJ2-3, with 11 bases identical to TRBD2. Trimming cost V 3 bases and J 2 bases; bases outside gene matches: 7. The CDR3 runs 17 residues. From germline, CDR1 is LNHNV and CDR2 YYDKDF (reference sequence). The CDR3, as DNA: TGTGCCACCAGCAGCCCCGGGACTAGCGGAAACACAGATACGCAGTATTTT. Residues: CATSSPGTSGNTDTQYF.

The chain uses TRBV5-1 and TRBJ2-1, with 9 bases fitting TRBD1. J was trimmed by 4 bases and V by 3 bases; bases with no gene match: 5. This CDR3 is 15 amino acids long. Germline loops: CDR1 SGHRS, CDR2 YFSETQ. The CDR3 DNA reads as TGCGCCAGCAGCTCCGGGACAGGGTCTTACAATGAGCAGTTCTTC. This encodes CASSSGTGSYNEQFF.

The CDR3 sequence is CASSIKAGATNEKLFF. CDR3 in DNA: TGTGCCAGTAGTATAAAGGCGGGGGCAACTAATGAAAAACTGTTTTTT. The chain uses TRBV19 and TRBJ1-4; D perhaps matches TRBD1 (5 bases). The CDR3 spans 16 residues. Per germline, CDR1 LNHDA and CDR2 SQIVND (reference sequence). Trimming left V 2 bases short and J 0 bases short, with 10 bases between.

The chain employs TRBV9 and TRBJ1-4; TRBD1 agrees at 8 bases. This CDR3 has 15 amino acids. The germline gives CDR1 SGDLS, CDR2 YYNGEE. J lost 4 bases, V lost 2 bases, and 4 bases had no gene match. The CDR3 is CASSVGTGFNEKLFF. The CDR3 DNA reads as TGTGCCAGCAGCGTCGGGACAGGCTTTAATGAAAAACTGTTTTTT.

This clone was observed a few times. The CDR3 DNA sequence: TGTGCCAGCAGTCACAGGGAGGGCACATGGCCCCAGCATTTT. It encodes CASSHREGTWPQHF. V is TRBV6-5 and J is TRBJ1-5, with D possibly TRBD1 on 6 matching bases. In germline, CDR1 is MNHEY, CDR2 SVGAGI. With 5 bases removed from V and 9 bases from J, the gap between germline ends came to 17 bases. This CDR3 is 14 amino acids long.

This chain links TRBV10-2 with TRBJ1-2; D possibly corresponds to TRBD1 (5 bases). V lost 3 bases, J lost 2 bases, and 10 bases lay in between. This CDR3 region has 14 residues. Germline V CDR1 and CDR2: WSHSY, SAAADI. The CDR3, as DNA: TGCGCCAGCAGTGAACTCGGGGGAAACTATGGCTACACCTTC. It codes for CASSELGGNYGYTF.